This entry features one T cell receptor beta chain sequence. Antigen unknown. Amplification of TCR beta CDR3 regions used RNA as the template. HTBI primers were the set used in a first-round RT-PCR of the TCR CDR3. One entry per CDR3 protein, called by TCRdb with MiXCR from the multiplex PCR reads. The sample holds under 750,000 distinct CDR3 sequences, around a sixth seen once. Germline assignment: CDR1 SGHRS and CDR2 YFSETQ. The ends were cut back, 5 bases at V and 4 bases at J, with 15 bases in the middle. CDR3 size: 14 residues. This sample was taken from a study of T cells in Graves' hyperthyroidism and ophthalmopathy. Broader study findings: Patients with ophthalmopathy were separated from those with stable hyperthyroidism by a 13 V-J model.

The sequence was obtained from a woman aged 50 to 65 with Graves' hyperthyroidism that later progressed to Graves' ophthalmopathy. Specimen: blood. The J gene is TRBJ2-5, the V gene TRBV5-1, with D tentatively TRBD1 or TRBD2 (5 bases each). DNA of the CDR3: TGCGCCAGCAGTCGTCGGGGACGACGAGAGACCCAGTACTTC. Translating it yields CASSRRGRRETQYF.